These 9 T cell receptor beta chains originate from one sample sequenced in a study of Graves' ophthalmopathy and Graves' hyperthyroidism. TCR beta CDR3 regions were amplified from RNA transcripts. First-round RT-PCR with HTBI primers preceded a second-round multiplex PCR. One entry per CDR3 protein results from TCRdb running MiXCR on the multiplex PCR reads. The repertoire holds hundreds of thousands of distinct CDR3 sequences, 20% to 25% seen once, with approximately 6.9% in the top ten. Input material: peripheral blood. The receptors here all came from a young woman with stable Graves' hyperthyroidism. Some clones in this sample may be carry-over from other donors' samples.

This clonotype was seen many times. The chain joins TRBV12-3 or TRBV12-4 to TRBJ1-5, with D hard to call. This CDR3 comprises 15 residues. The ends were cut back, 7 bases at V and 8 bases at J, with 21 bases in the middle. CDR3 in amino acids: CASTFGRISGEPQHF. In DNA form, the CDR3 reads TGTGCCAGCACCTTCGGGCGGATCTCCGGCGAGCCCCAGCATTTT.

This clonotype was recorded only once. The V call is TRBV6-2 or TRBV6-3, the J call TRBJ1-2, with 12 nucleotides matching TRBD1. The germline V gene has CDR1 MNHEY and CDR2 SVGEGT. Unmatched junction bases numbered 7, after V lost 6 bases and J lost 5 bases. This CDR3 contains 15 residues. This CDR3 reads CASRTTGQGAYGYTF. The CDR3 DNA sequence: TGTGCCAGCAGAACCACGGGACAGGGGGCGTATGGCTACACCTTC.

The CDR3 here is CASSKRSTNYGYTF. CDR3 DNA sequence: TGTGCCAGTAGTAAACGGTCAACTAACTATGGCTACACCTTC. The J gene is TRBJ1-2, the V gene TRBV19; D gene ambiguous. V was clipped by 4 bases and J by 0 bases, with 9 bases between them. The germline V gene has CDR1 LNHDA and CDR2 SQIVND (reference sequence). This CDR3 has 14 residues.

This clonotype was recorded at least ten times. The CDR3 nucleotides read TGTGCCAGCAGCGGTCAGGGGGCCGGCTATGGCTACACCTTC. It translates to CASSGQGAGYGYTF. The chain employs TRBV11-2 and TRBJ1-2, with 8 nucleotides matching TRBD1. V was pared by 5 bases and J by 4 bases, with 6 bases of the junction left unmatched. This CDR3 contains 14 residues. Germline CDR1 is SGHAT and CDR2 is FQNNGV.

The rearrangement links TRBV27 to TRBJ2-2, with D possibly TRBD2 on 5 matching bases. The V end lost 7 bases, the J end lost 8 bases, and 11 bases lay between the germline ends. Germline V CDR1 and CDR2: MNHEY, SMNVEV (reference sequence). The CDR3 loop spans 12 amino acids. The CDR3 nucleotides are TGTGCCAGCAATTCGGGGTTGGGGGAGCTGTTTTTT. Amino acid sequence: CASNSGLGELFF.

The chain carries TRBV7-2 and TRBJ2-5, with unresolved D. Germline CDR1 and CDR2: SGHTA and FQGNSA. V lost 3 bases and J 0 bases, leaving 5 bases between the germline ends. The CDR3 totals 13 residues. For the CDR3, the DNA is TGTGCCAGCAGCTTCGGCCACCAAGAGACCCAGTACTTC. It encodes CASSFGHQETQYF.

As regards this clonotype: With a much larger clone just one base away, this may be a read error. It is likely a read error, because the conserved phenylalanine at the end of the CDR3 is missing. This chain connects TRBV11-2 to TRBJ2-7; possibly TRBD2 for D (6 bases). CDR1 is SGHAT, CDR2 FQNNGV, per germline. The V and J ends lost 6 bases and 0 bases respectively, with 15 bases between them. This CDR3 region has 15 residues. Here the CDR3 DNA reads TGTGCCAGCAGTCTGGGGACTCAGAGCTCCTACGAGCAGTACTAC. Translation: CASSLGTQSSYEQYY.

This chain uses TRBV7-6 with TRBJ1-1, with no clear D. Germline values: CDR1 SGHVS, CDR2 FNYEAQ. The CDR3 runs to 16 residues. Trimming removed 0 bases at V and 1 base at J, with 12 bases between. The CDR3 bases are TGTGCCAGCAGCTTAGCGCAAAAGGGCCCGAACACTGAAGCTTTCTTT. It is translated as CASSLAQKGPNTEAFF.

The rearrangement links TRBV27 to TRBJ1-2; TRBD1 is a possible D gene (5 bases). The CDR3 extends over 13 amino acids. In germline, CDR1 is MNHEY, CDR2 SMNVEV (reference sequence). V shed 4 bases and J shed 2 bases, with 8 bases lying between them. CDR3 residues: CASSWGKNYGYTF. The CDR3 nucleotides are TGTGCCAGCAGTTGGGGCAAGAACTATGGCTACACCTTC.